Below, one T cell receptor delta chain is given with its context. This sequence may be a read error, since a much larger clone differs from it by one base. This entry belongs to a study of gamma-delta T cells after stem cell transplantation. Germline lookup yields CDR1 TSWWSYY and CDR2 QGS. V was pared by 5 bases and J by 2 bases, with 54 bases of the junction left unmatched. CDR3 length: 32 amino acids. TCRdb made new clone calls on the RT-PCR reads using CATT. This table has some 1,400 delta-chain clones, less than 2.5% appearing once. The chain joins TRDV1 to TRDJ1, with 12 bases that match TRDD3. The sequenced sample consisted of gamma-delta T cells. The sequence was obtained from a human donor. It is not recorded whose cells these are; they may come from a transplant donor. The CDR3 region is CALGPTFPSTMLGDTRIRWVGWSLCETDKLIF. In DNA, the CDR3 is TGTGCTCTTGGGCCGACCTTCCCTTCAACTATGCTGGGGGATACGCGTATCCGTTGGGTTGGGTGGTCGTTATGTGAGACCGATAAACTCATCTTT.